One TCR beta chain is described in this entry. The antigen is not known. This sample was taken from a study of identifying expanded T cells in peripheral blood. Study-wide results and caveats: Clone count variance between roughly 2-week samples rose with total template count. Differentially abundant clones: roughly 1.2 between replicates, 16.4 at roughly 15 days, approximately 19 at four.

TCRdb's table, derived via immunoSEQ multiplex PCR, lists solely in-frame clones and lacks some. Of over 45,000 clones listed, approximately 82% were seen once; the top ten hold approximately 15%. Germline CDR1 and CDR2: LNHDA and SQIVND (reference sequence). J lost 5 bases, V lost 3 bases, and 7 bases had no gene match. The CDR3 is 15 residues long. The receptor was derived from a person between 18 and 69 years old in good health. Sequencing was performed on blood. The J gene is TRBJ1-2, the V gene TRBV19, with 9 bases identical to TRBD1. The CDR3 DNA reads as TGTGCCAGTAGTATCGCAACAGGGGGCAATTATGGCTACACCTTC. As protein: CASSIATGGNYGYTF. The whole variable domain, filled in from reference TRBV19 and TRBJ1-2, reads DGGITQSPKYLFRKEGQNVTLSCEQNLNHDAMYWYRQDPGQGLRLIYYSQIVNDFQKGDIAEGYSVSREKKESFPLTVTSAQKNPTAFYLCASSIATGGNYGYTFGSGTRLTVV.